These T cell receptor beta chains were read from a single sample in a study of human T cells and chemical hapten exposure. TCRdb fed the RACE reads into MiXCR, producing one record per CDR3 protein. The table lists some 49,000 distinct CDR3 sequences, about 9.6% of them singletons. The specimen comprised whole blood, sampled in connection with sensitization to the hapten diphenylcyclopropenone (DPC). These receptors came from a woman aged 25 to 39 with alopecia areata. Some clones in this sample may be carry-over from other donors' samples. CDR3s include the opening cysteine and the closing phenylalanine or tryptophan. A D gene is named only where the DNA matches it firmly. Expanded clones are given a class, and other clones once, few, many or no size at all.

j_call cdr3_length d_call clone_size v_call cdr3_aa cdr3_nt
TRBJ1-2 16 . few TRBV10-3 CAISEQASPANYGYTF TGTGCCATCAGTGAGCAGGCCTCGCCAGCTAACTATGGCTACACCTTC
TRBJ2-2 15 . few TRBV5-1 CASSSEGGRTGELFF TGCGCCAGCAGCTCCGAGGGGGGACGCACCGGGGAGCTGTTTTTT
TRBJ2-7 12 . many TRBV14 CASSQVSYEQYF TGTGCCAGCAGCCAAGTCTCTTACGAGCAGTACTTC
TRBJ2-7 14 TRBD1 . TRBV27 CASSPQGAHDEQYF TGTGCCAGCAGCCCACAGGGGGCGCACGACGAGCAGTACTTC
TRBJ2-5 12 . few TRBV4-3 CASRGRLATQYF TGCGCCAGCAGGGGGCGGCTTGCGACCCAGTACTTC
TRBJ1-5 14 . . TRBV5-8 CASSLGLSNQPQHF TGTGCCAGCAGCTTGGGTCTTAGCAATCAGCCCCAGCATTTT
TRBJ1-4 15 . many TRBV7-2 CASSPRTYSGEKLFF TGTGCCAGCAGCCCGAGGACTTATTCCGGGGAAAAACTGTTTTTT
TRBJ2-5 17 TRBD1 . TRBV7-2 CASSSQTGTGCQETQYF TGTGCCAGCAGCTCACAAACCGGGACAGGGTGCCAAGAGACCCAGTACTTC
TRBJ2-3 16 . . TRBV6-5 CASSLDRNYRTDTQYF TGTGCCAGCAGTCTGGACAGAAACTACCGCACAGATACGCAGTATTTT
TRBJ2-5 14 . few TRBV20-1 CSARDIQGIETQYF TGCAGTGCTAGAGACATACAAGGAATAGAGACCCAGTACTTC
TRBJ1-1 15 . many TRBV29-1 CSVEDLGRRDTEAFF TGCAGCGTGGAAGACTTGGGCCGCAGGGACACTGAAGCTTTCTTT
TRBJ2-2 15 . few TRBV7-9 CASSLYRGGTGELFF TGTGCCAGCAGCTTATACAGGGGAGGTACCGGGGAGCTGTTTTTT
TRBJ2-7 17 . many TRBV6-5 CASSYDGRMALRYEQYF TGTGCCAGCAGTTACGACGGACGGATGGCTTTACGTTACGAGCAGTACTTC
TRBJ2-1 14 . . TRBV27 CASSFRAVNNEQFF TGTGCCAGCAGTTTTAGGGCCGTTAACAATGAGCAGTTCTTC
TRBJ2-7 11 . few TRBV20-1 CSASGGYEQYF TGCAGTGCTAGCGGGGGCTACGAGCAGTACTTC
TRBJ2-1 15 . many TRBV2 CASRDEGHIRNEQFF TGTGCCAGCAGAGATGAGGGTCATATCCGCAATGAGCAGTTCTTC
TRBJ2-5 17 . . TRBV5-5 CASSTPTASFSQETQYF TGTGCCAGCAGCACACCGACAGCTAGCTTCTCCCAAGAGACCCAGTACTTC
TRBJ1-3 14 TRBD1 many TRBV6-1 CASRTQGTGNTIYF TGTGCCAGCAGAACACAGGGGACTGGAAACACCATATATTTT
TRBJ2-3 16 . . TRBV7-9 CASSFGTHLSTDTQYF TGTGCCAGCAGCTTTGGGACCCACCTCTCTACAGATACGCAGTATTTT
TRBJ1-1 12 TRBD1 many TRBV12-3/TRBV12-4 CASSLQGTEAFF TGTGCCAGCAGTCTACAGGGGACTGAAGCTTTCTTT
TRBJ1-2 14 . many TRBV6-2/TRBV6-3 CASSHPAGTYGYTF TGTGCCAGCAGCCACCCCGCAGGGACCTATGGCTACACCTTC
TRBJ1-1 13 . . TRBV3-1 CASSQDGRSEAFF TGTGCCAGCAGCCAAGATGGTCGGTCTGAAGCTTTCTTT
TRBJ2-3 14 . many TRBV7-9 CASSFVRGTDTQYF TGTGCCAGCAGCTTCGTCAGGGGCACAGATACGCAGTATTTT
TRBJ2-3 16 . many TRBV5-1 CASSGELGDSTDTQYF TGCGCCAGCAGCGGGGAACTAGGAGACAGCACAGATACGCAGTATTTT
TRBJ1-1 13 . many TRBV28 CASSPWGNTEAFF TGTGCCAGCAGTCCCTGGGGGAACACTGAAGCTTTCTTT
TRBJ2-7 11 . . TRBV5-1 CASSSCYEQYF TGCGCCAGCAGCTCCTGCTACGAGCAGTACTTC
TRBJ2-3 17 TRBD2 few TRBV12-3/TRBV12-4 CASSFGTSGGSTDTQYF TGTGCCAGCAGTTTCGGGACTAGCGGGGGAAGCACAGATACGCAGTATTTT
TRBJ1-5 13 . . TRBV19 CASKREGVAPQHF TGTGCCAGTAAAAGGGAAGGGGTAGCGCCCCAGCATTTT
TRBJ2-5 16 TRBD2 few TRBV7-2 CASRFRTSGGEETQYF TGTGCCAGCAGATTTCGGACTAGCGGGGGGGAGGAGACCCAGTACTTC
TRBJ1-2 15 . few TRBV19 CAKKGGGHGLCGYTF TGTGCCAAAAAGGGTGGGGGACACGGCCTTTGCGGCTACACCTTC
TRBJ2-3 14 . many TRBV20-1 CSAGADGPTDTQYF TGCAGTGCCGGGGCCGACGGGCCCACAGATACGCAGTATTTT
TRBJ1-6 16 TRBD1 . TRBV18 CASSPLTGGDNSPLHF TGTGCCAGCTCACCACTAACAGGGGGCGATAATTCACCCCTCCACTTT
TRBJ1-1 14 TRBD1 many TRBV20-1 CSAIETGAHTEAFF TGCAGTGCTATAGAAACAGGGGCGCACACTGAAGCTTTCTTT
TRBJ1-1 15 TRBD1 . TRBV28 CASSPRTGGNTEAFF TGTGCCAGCAGCCCACGGACAGGGGGGAACACTGAAGCTTTCTTT
TRBJ2-3 16 . many TRBV14 CASSQDRVQASDTQYF TGTGCCAGCAGCCAAGATCGTGTCCAGGCCTCAGATACGCAGTATTTT
TRBJ2-7 12 . many TRBV20-1 CSARESLMEQYF TGCAGTGCTAGAGAGAGCTTGATGGAGCAGTACTTC
TRBJ2-3 16 . few TRBV5-4 CASRDARESSTDTQYF TGTGCCAGCAGGGATGCACGGGAGTCTAGCACAGATACGCAGTATTTT
TRBJ2-7 12 TRBD2 few TRBV12-3/TRBV12-4 CASSPAGGGFYF TGTGCCAGCAGTCCCGCGGGCGGGGGGTTTTACTTC
TRBJ2-7 14 . few TRBV11-2 CASRDTRAGYEQYF TGTGCCAGCAGGGACACCCGGGCGGGCTACGAGCAGTACTTC
TRBJ1-1 12 . few TRBV7-9 CASSFTGREAFF TGTGCCAGCAGCTTTACAGGGCGTGAAGCTTTCTTT
TRBJ1-5 11 . few TRBV6-2/TRBV6-3 CASSDGLEQHF TGTGCCAGCAGTGACGGACTGGAGCAGCATTTT
TRBJ2-1 14 TRBD2 . TRBV6-6 CATLSGGPYNEQFF TGTGCCACCCTGAGCGGGGGCCCTTACAATGAGCAGTTCTTC
TRBJ1-4 16 TRBD1 few TRBV2 CASSLEGARANEKLFF TGTGCCAGCAGTTTAGAGGGGGCGAGGGCTAATGAAAAACTGTTTTTT
TRBJ1-2 15 . few TRBV12-3/TRBV12-4 CASSLSGAGESGYTF TGTGCCAGCAGTCTCTCCGGGGCAGGGGAATCTGGCTACACCTTC
TRBJ2-7 11 . . TRBV28 CASKTSYEQYF TGTGCCAGCAAGACCTCCTACGAGCAGTACTTC
TRBJ2-7 16 TRBD2 . TRBV20-1 CSARDWGSGARYEQYF TGCAGTGCTAGAGATTGGGGTAGCGGGGCCCGCTACGAGCAGTACTTC
TRBJ1-2 16 . . TRBV4-1 CASSRGQASSYYGYTF TGCGCCAGCAGCCGGGGCCAAGCCTCCTCCTACTATGGCTACACCTTC
TRBJ2-1 15 TRBD2 many TRBV29-1 CSVRLAGLKGDEQFF TGCAGCGTGCGACTAGCGGGGTTAAAAGGGGATGAGCAGTTCTTC